These T cell receptor beta chains were read from a single sample in a study of identical twins. MiXCR, applied by TCRdb to the 5' RACE reads, yields one record per CDR3 protein. The repertoire holds 1.5 million to 2 million distinct CDR3 sequences, 25% to 35% seen once, with over 0.25% in the top ten. The material sequenced was cord blood. These receptors were taken from a newborn girl in good health. Both conserved end residues are part of each CDR3. D genes are given only for firm matches. Part of the rows lack a size; the others show once, few, many or a class for expanded clones.

NA,TRBV11-2,NA,TRBJ1-4,CASRLQVANTEKLFF,TGTGCCAGCAGGTTACAGGTCGCAAATACCGAAAAACTGTTTTTT
NA,TRBV4-1,NA,TRBJ1-5,CASSQDRGAGRNQPQHF,TGCGCCAGCAGCCAAGATCGGGGGGCGGGGAGAAATCAGCCCCAGCATTTT
NA,TRBV29-1,few,TRBJ2-2,CSGGNTGELFF,TGCAGCGGGGGTAACACCGGGGAGCTGTTTTTT
TRBD2,TRBV9,NA,TRBJ2-1,CASSVSSLAGHNEQFF,TGTGCCAGCAGCGTGAGTTCACTAGCGGGACACAATGAGCAGTTCTTC
NA,TRBV6-5,NA,TRBJ1-6,CASSYGQNNSPLHF,TGTGCCAGCAGTTACGGTCAGAATAATTCACCCCTCCACTTT
TRBD2,TRBV6-1,NA,TRBJ2-7,CATLGTSVYEQYF,TGTGCCACCCTTGGGACTAGCGTCTACGAGCAGTACTTC
NA,TRBV20-1,NA,TRBJ1-2,CSARPDGVTYGYTF,TGCAGTGCTAGACCGGACGGGGTTACGTATGGCTACACCTTC
NA,TRBV4-1,NA,TRBJ2-4,CASSQDSRGNEQYF,TGCGCCAGCAGCCAAGACTCGCGCGGGAATGAGCAGTACTTC
NA,TRBV18,NA,TRBJ1-1,CASSRLGPPNTEAFF,TGTGCCAGCTCACGATTGGGACCGCCGAACACTGAAGCTTTCTTT
NA,TRBV10-3,NA,TRBJ2-2,CAIRTGPNTGELFF,TGTGCCATCAGGACAGGTCCGAACACCGGGGAGCTGTTTTTT
NA,TRBV29-1,many,TRBJ2-5,CSVGQTSETQYF,TGCAGCGTTGGACAGACCTCAGAGACCCAGTACTTC